This T cell receptor (beta chain) was sequenced for a study of OX40 agonist ivuxolimab in advanced cancers. Study details: Three patients got partial responses; one had hepatocellular carcinoma and two had cutaneous melanoma. Notes on the study in general: What antigens the expanded peripheral T cells recognized was never established. Compared with others, partial responders at 0.1-3.0 mg/kg displayed clonal expansion among the lowest.

Any history of autoimmune disease or systemic immunosuppression disqualified patients. Sequencing used immunoSEQ multiplex PCR; TCRdb keeps in-frame clones, though not all of them. The repertoire includes fewer than 85,000 clones, about 80% of them detected once, and roughly 4.2% sits in the top ten. Remarks on this clone: Its antigen is not identified.

CDR3 length: 14 amino acids. Germline V gene data show CDR1 as SEHNR and CDR2 as FQNEAQ (reference sequence). V lost 2 bases and J lost 7, with 14 bases in between. The input for sequencing was CD4+ or CD8+ T cells sorted from blood, taken in a trial of the OX40 agonist ivuxolimab. The clonotype comes from an adult with an advanced solid tumor such as melanoma, head and neck, liver or kidney cancer. The V and J genes are TRBV7-9 and TRBJ1-2; tentative D call: TRBD1 (6 bases). CDR3: CASSLLSGTTGYTF. CDR3 nucleotides: TGTGCCAGCAGCTTATTAAGCGGGACAACTGGCTACACCTTC.